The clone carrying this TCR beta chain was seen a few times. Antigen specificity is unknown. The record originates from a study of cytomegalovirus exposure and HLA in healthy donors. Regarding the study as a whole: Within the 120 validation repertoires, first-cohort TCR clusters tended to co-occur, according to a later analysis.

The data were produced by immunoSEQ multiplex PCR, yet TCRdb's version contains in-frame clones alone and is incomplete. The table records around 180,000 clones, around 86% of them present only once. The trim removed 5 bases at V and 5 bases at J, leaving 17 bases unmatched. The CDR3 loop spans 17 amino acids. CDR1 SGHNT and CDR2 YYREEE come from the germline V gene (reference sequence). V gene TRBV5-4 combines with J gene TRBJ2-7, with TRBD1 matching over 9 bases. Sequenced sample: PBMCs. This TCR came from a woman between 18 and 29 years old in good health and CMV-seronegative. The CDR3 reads CASSPSPSRDREHEQYF. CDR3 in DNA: TGTGCCAGCAGTCCTTCCCCATCCCGGGACAGGGAACACGAGCAGTACTTC. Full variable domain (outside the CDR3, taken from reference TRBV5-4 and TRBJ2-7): ETGVTQSPTHLIKTRGQQVTLRCSSQSGHNTVSWYQQALGQGPQFIFQYYREEENGRGNFPPRFSGLQFPNYSSELNVNALELDDSALYLCASSPSPSRDREHEQYFGPGTRLTVT.